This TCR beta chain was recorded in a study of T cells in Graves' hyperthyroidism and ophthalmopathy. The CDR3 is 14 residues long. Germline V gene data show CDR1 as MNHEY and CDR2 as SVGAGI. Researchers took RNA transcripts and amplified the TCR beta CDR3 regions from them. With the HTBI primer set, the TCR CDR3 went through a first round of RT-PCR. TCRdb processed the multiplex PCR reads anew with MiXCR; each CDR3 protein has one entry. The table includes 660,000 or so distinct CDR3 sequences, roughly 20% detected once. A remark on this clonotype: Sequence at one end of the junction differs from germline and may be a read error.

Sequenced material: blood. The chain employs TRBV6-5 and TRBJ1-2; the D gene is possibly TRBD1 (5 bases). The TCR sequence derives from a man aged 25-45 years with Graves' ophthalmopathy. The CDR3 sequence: CASSYSGALYGCTF. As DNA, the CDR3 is TGTGCCAGCAGTTACTCAGGGGCCCTCTATGGCTGCACCTTC.